Each of the 7 T cell receptor beta chains below was sequenced from the same sample in a study of blood T cell repertoires in COVID-19. TCRdb's copy holds only in-frame clones and misses some; the assay was immunoSEQ multiplex PCR. This sample yields roughly 380,000 clones, of which about nine tenths are seen a single time; just over 1% belongs to the top ten. Sequences were obtained from PBMCs or T cells enriched from blood (not recorded which). These receptors came from a woman in her twenties or thirties who had been exposed to COVID-19.

This chain joins TRBV18 and TRBJ2-3, with 8 bases that match TRBD2. This CDR3 has 16 amino acids. V lost 1 base to trimming and J lost 2 bases; unmatched junction nucleotides: 5. Germline CDR1 KGHSH, CDR2 LQKENI. As DNA, the CDR3 is TGTGCCAGCTCACCACGCAGCGGGAGCAACACAGATACGCAGTATTTT. Amino acid sequence: CASSPRSGSNTDTQYF.

This sequence joins TRBV11-3 and TRBJ1-1; D gene ambiguous. V gave up 3 bases and J gave up 1 base, with 6 bases separating them. Germline CDR1 is SGHNT and CDR2 is YENEEA. The CDR3 spans 13 residues. The CDR3 nucleotides are TGTGCCAGCAGCTTTTCAGAGAACACTGAAGCTTTCTTT. This sequence encodes CASSFSENTEAFF. The variable domain in full, completed from reference TRBV11-3 and TRBJ1-1, reads EAGVVQSPRYKIIEKKQPVAFWCNPISGHNTLYWYLQNLGQGPELLIRYENEEAVDDSQLPKDRFSAERLKGVDSTLKIQPAELGDSAVYLCASSFSENTEAFFGQGTRLTVV.

The genes are TRBV13 and TRBJ2-7; D gene uncertain. Trimming removed 1 base at V and 3 bases at J, with 4 bases between. CDR1 and CDR2 from the germline V gene are PRHDT and FYEKMQ (reference sequence). CDR3 length equals 12 residues. Here the CDR3 reads CASSLASYEQYF. In DNA, the CDR3 is TGTGCCAGCAGCTTAGCCAGCTACGAGCAGTACTTC.

J is TRBJ2-7 and V is TRBV2; 15 nucleotides agree with TRBD2. V trimming: 7 bases; J trimming: 7 bases; junction bases outside the gene matches: 5. The CDR3 has 14 residues. Germline values: CDR1 SNHLY, CDR2 FYNNEI. CDR3 amino acids: CASTPGLAGGEQYF. CDR3 coding DNA: TGTGCCAGCACCCCCGGACTAGCGGGGGGGGAGCAGTACTTC.

The V call is TRBV7-3, the J call TRBJ2-1, with 10 bases fitting TRBD1. Germline loops: CDR1 SGHTA, CDR2 FQGTGA. The CDR3 loop spans 17 amino acids. The trim removed 3 bases at V and 3 bases at J, leaving 8 bases unmatched. The CDR3 region is CASSLSPGQGRYNEQFF. CDR3 DNA: TGTGCCAGCAGCTTGTCCCCGGGACAGGGGCGCTACAATGAGCAGTTCTTC.

In DNA, the CDR3 is TGTGCCAGCAGCCCCCGGGACAGGGGGCGCCCTGAAGCTTTCTTT. This encodes CASSPRDRGRPEAFF. V gene TRBV7-2 combines with J gene TRBJ1-1; TRBD1 aligns across 12 bases. CDR1 SGHTA and CDR2 FQGNSA come from the germline V gene. V gave up 5 bases and J gave up 6 bases; unmatched junction bases: 7. CDR3 length: 15 amino acids.

The CDR3 spells CASSVQGATDTQYF. In nucleotides, the CDR3 is TGTGCCAGCAGCGTCCAGGGGGCGACAGATACGCAGTATTTT. This sequence joins TRBV7-3 and TRBJ2-3; 8 positions match TRBD1. The CDR3 has 14 amino acids. Losses at the gene ends were 5 bases for V and 3 bases for J; bases not matched to a gene: 4. In germline, CDR1 is SGHTA, CDR2 FQGTGA.